This is a list of T cell receptor beta chains from one sample in a study of cytomegalovirus exposure and HLA in healthy donors. Assay: immunoSEQ multiplex PCR; the TCRdb copy retains only in-frame clones and omits some. Of roughly 120,000 clones in the sample, around three quarters were seen once. The sequencing input was PBMCs. Receptors originate from a male donor in good health and CMV-seronegative. Both conserved end residues are part of each CDR3. Fields, in order: J gene, CDR3 length, V gene, D gene, clone size, CDR3 protein, CDR3 DNA. A D gene is named only where the DNA matches it firmly. The size field is filled for only some rows; it gives once, few, many or a size class.

J: TRBJ1-2; length: 14; V: TRBV7-8; D: TRBD1; size: NA; CDR3: CASSFDRGNYGYTF; DNA: TGTGCCAGCAGCTTCGACAGGGGGAACTATGGCTACACCTTC
J: TRBJ1-2; length: 13; V: TRBV29-1; D: TRBD1; size: NA; CDR3: CSGGQGLNYGYTF; DNA: TGCAGCGGGGGACAGGGATTGAACTATGGCTACACCTTC
J: TRBJ2-2; length: 17; V: TRBV27; D: TRBD1; size: NA; CDR3: CASSLLGTGANTGELFF; DNA: TGTGCCAGCAGTTTATTGGGGACAGGGGCGAACACCGGGGAGCTGTTTTTT
J: TRBJ2-7; length: 12; V: TRBV10-2; D: NA; size: NA; CDR3: CASSEKGYEQYF; DNA: TGCGCCAGCAGTGAGAAGGGGTACGAGCAGTACTTC
J: TRBJ2-6; length: 15; V: TRBV4-2; D: NA; size: NA; CDR3: CASSQVDSGANGLTF; DNA: TGTGCCAGCAGCCAAGTCGATTCTGGGGCCAACGGCCTGACTTTC
J: TRBJ2-5; length: 17; V: TRBV11-3; D: TRBD2; size: few; CDR3: CASSLGWAGGAMETQYF; DNA: TGTGCCAGCAGCTTAGGATGGGCCGGGGGGGCCATGGAGACCCAGTACTTC
J: TRBJ2-2; length: 14; V: TRBV6-4; D: NA; size: few; CDR3: CASRATVNTGELFF; DNA: TGTGCCAGCAGAGCGACAGTAAACACCGGGGAGCTGTTTTTT
J: TRBJ2-1; length: 14; V: TRBV9; D: TRBD2; size: NA; CDR3: CASSTSGTYNEQFF; DNA: TGTGCCAGCTCGACTAGCGGGACATACAATGAGCAGTTCTTC
J: TRBJ2-1; length: 12; V: TRBV29-1; D: TRBD2; size: few; CDR3: CSVAGAYNEQFF; DNA: TGCAGCGTCGCGGGGGCCTACAATGAGCAGTTCTTC
J: TRBJ1-2; length: 15; V: TRBV5-5; D: NA; size: NA; CDR3: CASSSTHRDNYGYTF; DNA: TGTGCCAGCAGCTCCACCCACAGGGATAACTATGGCTACACCTTC
J: TRBJ2-2; length: 15; V: TRBV19; D: NA; size: NA; CDR3: CASSIRDISTGELFF; DNA: TGTGCCAGTAGTATCCGGGACATCAGCACCGGGGAGCTGTTTTTT
J: TRBJ2-7; length: 14; V: TRBV19; D: NA; size: NA; CDR3: CASRNSRDSYEQYF; DNA: TGTGCCAGTAGGAATTCGCGGGACTCCTACGAGCAGTACTTC
J: TRBJ1-5; length: 15; V: TRBV19; D: NA; size: NA; CDR3: CASRRQDWGNQPQHF; DNA: TGTGCCAGTAGGAGACAGGACTGGGGCAATCAGCCCCAGCATTTT
J: TRBJ1-2; length: 16; V: TRBV27; D: TRBD1; size: NA; CDR3: CASSLAGQGIPYGYTF; DNA: TGTGCCAGCAGTCTCGCGGGACAGGGGATTCCCTATGGCTACACCTTC
J: TRBJ2-7; length: 14; V: TRBV7-9; D: NA; size: NA; CDR3: CSSSPEGASYEQYF; DNA: TGTTCCAGCAGCCCGGAGGGAGCCTCCTACGAGCAGTACTTC
J: TRBJ1-1; length: 15; V: TRBV6-5; D: NA; size: NA; CDR3: CASSYSTPGNTEAFF; DNA: TGTGCCAGCAGTTACTCGACTCCGGGGAACACTGAAGCTTTCTTT
J: TRBJ2-5; length: 14; V: TRBV4-3; D: TRBD2; size: NA; CDR3: CASSQGRGTETQYF; DNA: TGCGCCAGCAGCCAAGGGCGGGGGACGGAGACCCAGTACTTC
J: TRBJ2-2; length: 14; V: TRBV2; D: TRBD1; size: NA; CDR3: CASSYRGPGGELFF; DNA: TGTGCCAGCAGTTACAGGGGGCCTGGCGGGGAGCTGTTTTTT
J: TRBJ1-1; length: 13; V: TRBV10-3; D: NA; size: NA; CDR3: CAISESMNTEAFF; DNA: TGTGCCATCAGTGAGTCTATGAACACTGAAGCTTTCTTT
J: TRBJ2-1; length: 14; V: TRBV5-8; D: NA; size: NA; CDR3: CASSPYSSYNEQFF; DNA: TGTGCCAGCAGCCCGTATAGCTCCTACAATGAGCAGTTCTTC